Presented here are 25 T cell receptor beta chains from one specimen sequenced in a study of cytomegalovirus exposure and HLA in healthy donors. PCR involved 60 Vbeta and 13 Jbeta primers. Only in-frame clones appear in the TCRdb table, and some are missing; sequencing was by immunoSEQ multiplex PCR. The sample lists tens of thousands of clones, over 50% seen once, with roughly 21% in the top ten. Sequencing was performed on PBMCs. These receptors originate from a man aged 35 to 55 in good health and CMV-seropositive.

The chain joins TRBV29-1 to TRBJ1-1; 7 bases are shared with TRBD1. The CDR3 has 12 residues. After removal of 7 bases from V and 6 bases from J, the junction contained 8 bases not matched to a gene. Per the germline V gene, CDR1 is SQVTM and CDR2 is ANQGSEA. The CDR3 bases are TGCAGCGGTGCACAGGGGTCTTCTGAAGCTTTCTTT. Translating it yields CSGAQGSSEAFF.

The gene calls are TRBV20-1 and TRBJ1-1; 8 bases match TRBD1. V gave up 4 bases and J gave up 10 bases; unmatched junction bases: 5. This CDR3 region has 11 residues. CDR1 and CDR2 from the germline V gene are DFQATT and SNEGSKA (reference sequence). The CDR3 loop reads CSATRTGLAFF. In DNA form, the CDR3 reads TGCAGTGCTACCCGGACAGGGCTAGCTTTCTTT.

The chain links TRBV2 to TRBJ1-1; D perhaps matches TRBD1 (5 bases). This CDR3 is 12 amino acids long. The germline V gene encodes CDR1 SNHLY and CDR2 FYNNEI. Trimming left V 6 bases short and J 6 bases short, with 11 bases between. CDR3 region: CASRGGSPEAFF. DNA for the CDR3: TGTGCCAGCAGGGGGGGATCTCCTGAAGCTTTCTTT.

The chain combines TRBV15 with TRBJ2-7; 9 bases agree with TRBD2. With 0 bases clipped from V and 6 bases from J, the junction kept 15 bases outside the gene matches. Per germline, CDR1 LNHNV and CDR2 YYDKDF (reference sequence). The CDR3 extends over 18 amino acids. The CDR3 loop reads CATSRDPWSGGFVGEQYF. The CDR3 DNA sequence: TGTGCCACCAGCAGAGATCCATGGAGCGGGGGGTTTGTCGGCGAGCAGTACTTC.

The chain employs TRBV6-1 and TRBJ1-2, with TRBD1 matching over 8 bases. This CDR3 is built from 16 residues. The V gene's germline CDR1 is MNHNS and CDR2 SASEGT. With 0 bases clipped from V and 4 bases from J, the junction kept 7 bases outside the gene matches. CDR3 DNA: TGTGCCAGCAGTGAAGCGCGGACAGGGCAGACCTATGGCTACACCTTC. Protein sequence: CASSEARTGQTYGYTF.

With regard to this clone: This specimen includes other DNA sequences encoding the same CDR3. The rearrangement links TRBV10-3 to TRBJ1-2; a possible D gene is TRBD1 (5 bases). This CDR3 is built from 11 residues. In germline, CDR1 is ENHRY, CDR2 SYGVKD. V lost 3 bases, J lost 7 bases, and 6 bases lay in between. The CDR3 here is CAISDGGGYTF. CDR3 coding DNA: TGTGCCATCAGTGACGGGGGTGGCTACACCTTC.

The chain uses TRBV10-3 and TRBJ1-4, with D uncertain. Germline loops: CDR1 ENHRY, CDR2 SYGVKD. The CDR3 spans 14 residues. Deletions cut 3 bases from V and 1 base from J, with 6 bases between. The CDR3 is CAISDGETNEKLFF. CDR3 nucleotides: TGTGCCATCAGTGATGGAGAAACTAATGAAAAACTGTTTTTT.

The chain carries TRBV9 and TRBJ1-2; 7 bases agree with TRBD1. Germline V gene lookup returns CDR1 SGDLS and CDR2 YYNGEE. This CDR3 is 14 amino acids long. The trim removed 0 bases at V and 4 bases at J, leaving 3 bases unmatched. The CDR3 region is CASSVGTGLYGYTF. CDR3 sequence (DNA): TGTGCCAGCAGCGTAGGGACAGGCCTCTATGGCTACACCTTC.

This clone was observed a handful of times. J is TRBJ1-2 and V is TRBV25-1; a weak D match, TRBD1 (6 bases). Germline loops: CDR1 MGHDK, CDR2 SYGVNS. CDR3 length: 15 amino acids. V lost 1 base, J lost 3 bases, and 12 bases lay in between. In nucleotides, the CDR3 is TGTGCCAGCAGTGAATCCGCCAGGGGTGACTATGGCTACACCTTC. This encodes CASSESARGDYGYTF.

The V and J genes are TRBV2 and TRBJ1-6; D is unclear. The CDR3 sequence is 15 residues long. The V and J ends lost 3 bases and 7 bases respectively, with 13 bases between them. The germline V gene encodes CDR1 SNHLY and CDR2 FYNNEI. CDR3 sequence: CASSDLAVDNSPLHF. CDR3 sequence (DNA): TGTGCCAGCAGTGACCTGGCGGTCGACAATTCACCCCTCCACTTT.

V is TRBV5-4 and J is TRBJ2-2; D is perhaps TRBD2 (6 bases). CDR3 length: 15 amino acids. V dropped 4 bases and J dropped 4 bases, with 14 bases sitting between them. The germline V gene has CDR1 SGHNT and CDR2 YYREEE (reference sequence). The CDR3 DNA is TGTGCCAGCAGCCAAGGTACTAGCTTCACCGGGGAGCTGTTTTTT. Its protein is CASSQGTSFTGELFF. The full variable domain, rest sourced from reference TRBV5-4 and TRBJ2-2, is ETGVTQSPTHLIKTRGQQVTLRCSSQSGHNTVSWYQQALGQGPQFIFQYYREEENGRGNFPPRFSGLQFPNYSSELNVNALELDDSALYLCASSQGTSFTGELFFGEGSRLTVL.

This clone was recorded a few times. This chain joins TRBV6-1 and TRBJ2-5; no clear D gene. CDR1 and CDR2 (germline): MNHNS, SASEGT. Trimming removed 2 bases from V and 5 bases from J, with 3 bases in between. This CDR3 has 11 amino acids. The CDR3 sequence: CASSEQETQYF. The CDR3 nucleotides are TGTGCCAGCAGTGAACAGGAGACCCAGTACTTC.

By share of the sample, this clone is medium-sized. This chain connects TRBV28 to TRBJ1-1; 9 bases line up with TRBD1. The germline V gene has CDR1 MDHEN and CDR2 SYDVKM. The CDR3 runs 17 residues. J lost 0 bases, V lost 5 bases, and 10 bases had no gene match. The CDR3 loop is CASSAPGTGYVNTEAFF. The CDR3 DNA follows: TGTGCCAGCAGTGCCCCCGGGACAGGGTACGTGAACACTGAAGCTTTCTTT. Full variable domain (rest looked up from reference TRBV28 and TRBJ1-1): DVKVTQSSRYLVKRTGEKVFLECVQDMDHENMFWYRQDPGLGLRLIYFSYDVKMKEKGDIPEGYSVSREKKERFSLILESASTNQTSMYLCASSAPGTGYVNTEAFFGQGTRLTVV.

The CDR3 reads CASSSPGQNSPLHF. Written as DNA, the CDR3 is TGTGCCAGCAGTTCGCCGGGACAGAATTCACCCCTCCACTTT. The V gene is TRBV6-5, the J gene TRBJ1-6, with 7 bases that match TRBD1. The germline CDR1 and CDR2 sequences are MNHEY and SVGAGI. V lost 4 bases, J lost 7 bases, and 4 bases stayed unmatched. The CDR3 covers 14 residues.

The genes are TRBV2 and TRBJ2-1; D is possibly TRBD2 (6 bases). The CDR3 has 14 amino acids. The germline CDR1 and CDR2 sequences are SNHLY and FYNNEI. The V and J ends lost 7 bases and 1 base respectively, with 11 bases between them. CDR3 sequence reads: CASTAGTSYNEQFF. DNA of the CDR3: TGTGCCAGCACCGCAGGGACTTCCTACAATGAGCAGTTCTTC.

The rearrangement joins TRBV7-9 to TRBJ1-2; no definite D call. Trimming pared 5 bases from V and 0 bases from J, leaving 10 bases between. The CDR3 runs 14 residues. Germline values: CDR1 SEHNR, CDR2 FQNEAQ (reference sequence). CDR3: CASSQGGPNYGYTF. The DNA for the CDR3 is TGTGCCAGCAGCCAAGGTGGGCCTAACTATGGCTACACCTTC.

The chain uses TRBV5-1 and TRBJ1-2, with 9 nucleotides matching TRBD1. The germline gives CDR1 SGHRS, CDR2 YFSETQ. V lost 3 bases, J lost 2 bases, and 5 bases stayed unmatched. This CDR3 spans 15 amino acids. The CDR3 coding sequence is TGCGCCAGCAGCTGGGCTGGGACAGGGAACTATGGCTACACCTTC. It yields the protein CASSWAGTGNYGYTF.

This clone came up a few times. This rearrangement joins TRBV2 to TRBJ2-7; D possibly corresponds to TRBD1 (6 bases). The length of the CDR3 is 14 residues. The germline V gene encodes CDR1 SNHLY and CDR2 FYNNEI. V was pared by 5 bases and J by 1 base, with 12 bases between. This chain's CDR3 is CASSLGTGSYEQYF. CDR3 nucleotides: TGTGCCAGCAGTCTCGGTACAGGGTCCTACGAGCAGTACTTC.

This clone has just a few counts. V gene TRBV9 combines with J gene TRBJ1-5; no clear D gene. The germline V gene encodes CDR1 SGDLS and CDR2 YYNGEE. V was shortened by 3 bases and J by 5 bases, with 12 bases between the two germline ends. The CDR3 has 14 residues. CDR3 bases: TGTGCCAGCAGCGGTGGACTGATCGATCAGCCCCAGCATTTT. This translates into CASSGGLIDQPQHF.

There are a few counts of this clone. The chain is built from TRBV5-8 and TRBJ1-5; D is unresolved. The germline V and J ends were trimmed by 0 bases and 5 bases, with 9 bases remaining between them. The germline gives CDR1 SGHTS, CDR2 YDEGEE. CDR3 size: 14 residues. The chain's CDR3 is CASSLDVGDQPQHF. The DNA for the CDR3 is TGTGCCAGCAGCTTGGATGTCGGAGATCAGCCCCAGCATTTT.

DNA of the CDR3: TGTGCCAGCAGCTCACGGTATAGAAACGAGCAGTACTTC. It translates to CASSSRYRNEQYF. This chain connects TRBV5-8 to TRBJ2-7; the D is unclear. Germline values: CDR1 SGHTS, CDR2 YDEGEE. Trimming left V 3 bases short and J 5 bases short, with 12 bases between. This CDR3 has 13 amino acids.

The chain carries TRBV2 and TRBJ1-2, with 8 bases lining up with TRBD1. The junction had 8 bases not matched to a gene; V was cut back by 4 bases and J by 1 base. Per the germline V gene, CDR1 is SNHLY and CDR2 is FYNNEI. The CDR3 runs to 16 residues. CDR3: CASSARTGRNNYGYTF. The CDR3 bases are TGTGCCAGCAGTGCCCGGACAGGGCGGAATAACTATGGCTACACCTTC.

This clone was seen only once. The chain carries TRBV9 and TRBJ2-5; D is possibly TRBD2 (5 bases). The DNA end is more similar to TRBJ2-7, so the J call may be wrong. The CDR3 runs to 13 residues. Germline loops: CDR1 SGDLS, CDR2 YYNGEE. The CDR3, as DNA: TGTGCCAGCAGCGTAGGGGAGCGTCCCGAGCAGTACTTC. Its protein product is CASSVGERPEQYF.

The CDR3 region has the DNA TGTGCCAGCAGCCCCCGCGGGTTGGGCATGAACACTGAAGCTTTCTTT. Translating gives CASSPRGLGMNTEAFF. This chain joins TRBV7-6 and TRBJ1-1; the D is unclear. Trimming left V 5 bases short and J 0 bases short, with 16 bases between. The CDR3 is 16 amino acids. CDR1 and CDR2 from the germline V gene are SGHVS and FNYEAQ.

The chain combines TRBV18 with TRBJ1-4, with D unresolved. The CDR3 is made up of 16 amino acids. V lost 2 bases to trimming and J lost 6 bases, with 16 bases between them. From germline, CDR1 is KGHSH and CDR2 LQKENI. CDR3 bases: TGTGCCAGCTCACCATATGAGGGTTCGATTCATGAAAAACTGTTTTTT. Encoded protein: CASSPYEGSIHEKLFF.